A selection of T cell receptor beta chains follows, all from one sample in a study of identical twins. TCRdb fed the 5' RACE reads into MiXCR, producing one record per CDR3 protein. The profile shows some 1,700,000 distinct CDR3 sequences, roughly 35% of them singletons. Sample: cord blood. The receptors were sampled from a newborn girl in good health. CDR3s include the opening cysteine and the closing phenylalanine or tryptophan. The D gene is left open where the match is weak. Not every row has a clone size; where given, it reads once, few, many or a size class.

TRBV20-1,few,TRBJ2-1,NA,TGCAGTGCTAGGGGAGGTTATAGCTCCTACAATGAGCAGTTCTTC,CSARGGYSSYNEQFF
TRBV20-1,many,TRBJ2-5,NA,TGCAGTGCTAGATGGACGGGGAAAGAGACCCAGTACTTC,CSARWTGKETQYF
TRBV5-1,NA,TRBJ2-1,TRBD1,TGCGCCAGCAGTTTATTTCAGCAGGGGGACAATGAGCAGTTCTTC,CASSLFQQGDNEQFF
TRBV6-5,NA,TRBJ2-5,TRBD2,TGTGCCAGCAGTTACCGGACTAGCGGGGACCAAGAGACCCAGTACTTC,CASSYRTSGDQETQYF
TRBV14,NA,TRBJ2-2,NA,TGTGCCAGCAGCGAAACCGGGTCCGGGGAGCTGTTTTTT,CASSETGSGELFF
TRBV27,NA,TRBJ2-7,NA,TGTGCCAGCAGTTTCGGACAGTGGTACGAGCAGTACTTC,CASSFGQWYEQYF
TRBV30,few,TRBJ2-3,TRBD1,TGTGCCTGGAGTTTTGACAGGGGCGCCACAGATACGCAGTATTTT,CAWSFDRGATDTQYF
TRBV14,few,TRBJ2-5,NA,TGTGCCAGCAGCCAAAAAACGAGGACCCAGTACTTC,CASSQKTRTQYF
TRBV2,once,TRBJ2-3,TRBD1,TGTGCCAGCAGTAGCGGACAGGTTTGGACAGATACGCAGTATTTT,CASSSGQVWTDTQYF
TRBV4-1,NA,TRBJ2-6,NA,TGCGCCAGCACCCATGGTCTCACTGGCAACGGGGCCAACGTCCTGACTTTC,CASTHGLTGNGANVLTF
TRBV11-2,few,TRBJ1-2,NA,TGTGCCAGCAGCTTCAGGGAGGACTACACCTTC,CASSFREDYTF
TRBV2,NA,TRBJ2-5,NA,TGTGCCAGCACTAGACTACCCCAAGAGACCCAGTACTTC,CASTRLPQETQYF
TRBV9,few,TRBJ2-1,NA,TGTGCCAGCAGCGTAGTTCGGCCCAATGAGCAGTTCTTC,CASSVVRPNEQFF
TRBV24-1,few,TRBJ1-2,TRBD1,TGTGCCACCAGTGATTTGCACCGCCAGGGGGCCCTTCTCACCTTC,CATSDLHRQGALLTF
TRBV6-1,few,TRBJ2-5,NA,TGTGCCACCGAAATACGTTTACTAGGGGGAGAGACCCAGTACTTC,CATEIRLLGGETQYF
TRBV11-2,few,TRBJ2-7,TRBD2,TGTGCCAGCAGCTCCAGCGGGGTTGCAGACAATGAGCAGTACTTC,CASSSSGVADNEQYF
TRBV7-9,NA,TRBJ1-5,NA,TGTGCCAGCAGCTTTTCTCGGGGACCCAATCAGCCCCAGCATTTT,CASSFSRGPNQPQHF
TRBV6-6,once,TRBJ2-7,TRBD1,TGTGCCAGCAGTTCCCTGACAGGGGCGTACGAGCAGTACTTC,CASSSLTGAYEQYF
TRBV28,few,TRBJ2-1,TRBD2,TGTGCCAGCAGTTTACCTGGTGGTAGCGGGAGCTATGAGCAGTTCTTC,CASSLPGGSGSYEQFF
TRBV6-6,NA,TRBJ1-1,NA,TGTGCCAGCTGGCAGAGGTTCAGGGACACTGAAGCTTTCTTT,CASWQRFRDTEAFF
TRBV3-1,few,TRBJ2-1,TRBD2,TGTGCCAGCACCCGGGAGGGTGGCTACAATGAGCAGTTCTTC,CASTREGGYNEQFF
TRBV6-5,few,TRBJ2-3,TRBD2,TGTGCCAGCAGTTACACTTTTGGGACTAGCGGGAGCACAGATACGCAGTATTTT,CASSYTFGTSGSTDTQYF
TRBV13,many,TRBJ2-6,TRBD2,TGTGCCAGCAGACGGACTAGCGGCTACTCTGGGGCCAACGTCCTGACTTTC,CASRRTSGYSGANVLTF
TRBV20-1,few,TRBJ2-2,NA,TGCAGTGCTATTCTGGGGTTAACCGGGGAGCTGTTTTTT,CSAILGLTGELFF
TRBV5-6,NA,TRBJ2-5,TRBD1,TGTGCCAGCAGCCTTCGGACAGGGGGGGGTCAAGAGACCCAGTACTTC,CASSLRTGGGQETQYF
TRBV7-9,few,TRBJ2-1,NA,TGTGCCAGCAGCTTAGTGAAAGGAAGGGTTGAGGAGCAGTTCTTC,CASSLVKGRVEEQFF
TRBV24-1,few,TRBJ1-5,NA,TGTGCCACCAGTGACCATGGACACCCCAATCAGCCCCAGCATTTT,CATSDHGHPNQPQHF
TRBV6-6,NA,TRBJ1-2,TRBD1,TGTGCCAGCACGGACAGGCTCTATGGCTACACCTTC,CASTDRLYGYTF
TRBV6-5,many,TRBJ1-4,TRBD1,TGTGCCAGCAGCGAAACAGGGGGTAGGGAAAAACTGTTTTTT,CASSETGGREKLFF
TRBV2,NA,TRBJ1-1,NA,TGTGCCAGCAGCCGTACGACCTATAACATGAACACTGAAGCTTTCTTT,CASSRTTYNMNTEAFF
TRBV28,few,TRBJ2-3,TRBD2,TGTGCCAGCAGTTTACTTCTAGGGACTAGCGGGAGGTTGGTTCAAAATACGCAGTATTTT,CASSLLLGTSGRLVQNTQYF
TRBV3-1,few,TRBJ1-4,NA,TGTGCCAGCAGCCACCATGCAACTAATGAAAAACTGTTTTTT,CASSHHATNEKLFF
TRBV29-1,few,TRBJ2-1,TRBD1,TGCAGCGTTGAAGTCTGGGACAGCTCCTACAATGAGCAGTTCTTC,CSVEVWDSSYNEQFF
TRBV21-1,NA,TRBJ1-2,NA,TGTGCCAGCAGCGTCAACAGGGACCGACCTCTCTATGGCTACACCTTC,CASSVNRDRPLYGYTF
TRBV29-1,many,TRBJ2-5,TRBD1,TGCAGCGTTGAGGGACAGGGATCGGAGACCCAGTACTTC,CSVEGQGSETQYF
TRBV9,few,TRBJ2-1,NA,TGTGCCAGCAGCGTAGTCGCGGCCGAAAAATACAATGAGCAGTTCTTC,CASSVVAAEKYNEQFF